Presented here are 31 T cell receptor beta chains from one specimen sequenced in a study of cytomegalovirus exposure and HLA in healthy donors. It was with 60 Vbeta and 13 Jbeta primers that the PCR ran. The repertoire was sequenced with immunoSEQ multiplex PCR; TCRdb's copy has only in-frame clones and lacks some. Counted here are some 160,000 clones, 75% to 80% occurring once; the ten biggest clones make up less than 2%. The sample comprised PBMCs. These receptors all come from a woman aged 25-40 years in good health and CMV-seronegative.

This clone was seen once. The chain is built from TRBV6-5 and TRBJ2-3; D is possibly TRBD1 (6 bases). V lost 10 bases, J lost 2 bases, and 13 bases lay in between. The CDR3 totals 13 residues. CDR1 and CDR2 (germline): MNHEY, SVGAGI. In DNA form, the CDR3 reads TGTGCCACCCGACGGGACACCACAGATACGCAGTATTTT. Protein: CATRRDTTDTQYF.

Only a few counts were recorded for this clone. The rearrangement uses TRBV5-1 and TRBJ2-2; 7 nucleotides agree with TRBD1. After removal of 4 bases from V and 3 bases from J, the junction contained 6 bases not matched to a gene. CDR1 is SGHRS, CDR2 YFSETQ, per germline. There are 15 residues in the CDR3. DNA for the CDR3: TGCGCCAGCAGCGGGGGACAGCCTCACACCGGGGAGCTGTTTTTT. This translates into CASSGGQPHTGELFF.

This chain uses TRBV6-5 with TRBJ1-2; D is undetermined. The CDR3 runs 13 residues. Trimming removed 1 base at V and 8 bases at J, with 11 bases between. Germline CDR1 reads MNHEY; CDR2 reads SVGAGI. CDR3 in DNA: TGTGCCAGCAGTTACTTGAGATTGCGGGGCTACACCTTC. This sequence encodes CASSYLRLRGYTF.

The chain is built from TRBV6-1 and TRBJ1-1, with D perhaps matching TRBD1 (5 bases). The CDR3 is 13 residues long. Germline loops: CDR1 MNHNS, CDR2 SASEGT. V was trimmed by 8 bases and J by 0 bases, leaving 10 bases between them. Written as DNA, the CDR3 is TGTGCCAGCGCAAGACAGTTGAACACTGAAGCTTTCTTT. The encoded protein is CASARQLNTEAFF.

The chain links TRBV5-1 to TRBJ2-1; 8 nucleotides match TRBD2. Germline CDR1 and CDR2: SGHRS and YFSETQ. This CDR3 has 17 residues. Trimming took 3 bases from V and 0 from J; bases not matched to a gene: 8. In DNA, the CDR3 is TGCGCCAGCAGCTCCTCTTCTAGCGGGCTCTCCTACAATGAGCAGTTCTTC. As protein: CASSSSSSGLSYNEQFF. The whole variable domain, remainder taken from reference TRBV5-1 and TRBJ2-1, is KAGVTQTPRYLIKTRGQQVTLSCSPISGHRSVSWYQQTPGQGLQFLFEYFSETQRNKGNFPGRFSGRQFSNSRSEMNVSTLELGDSALYLCASSSSSSGLSYNEQFFGPGTRLTVL.

The CDR3: CASSQENIGYEQYF. The CDR3 nucleotides are TGTGCCAGCAGCCAAGAGAACATTGGCTACGAGCAGTACTTC. The chain combines TRBV4-2 with TRBJ2-7; D not certain. Trimming pared 0 bases from V and 3 bases from J, leaving 9 bases between. Germline lookup yields CDR1 LGHNA and CDR2 YNFKEQ. There are 14 residues in the CDR3.

The chain is built from TRBV13 and TRBJ2-5; a possible D gene is TRBD2 (5 bases). The CDR3 has 13 residues. Germline V gene lookup returns CDR1 PRHDT and CDR2 FYEKMQ (reference sequence). V lost 5 bases, J lost 5 bases, and 12 bases lay in between. This CDR3 reads CASSQTRGETQYF. CDR3 nucleotide sequence: TGTGCCAGCAGCCAAACACGAGGGGAGACCCAGTACTTC.

The J gene is TRBJ2-6, the V gene TRBV9; TRBD1 matches at 7 bases. With V trimmed by 4 bases and J by 2 bases, 6 bases remained unmatched. The CDR3 is made up of 16 amino acids. From germline, CDR1 is SGDLS and CDR2 YYNGEE. The CDR3 here is CASSFLDRAGANVLTF. The CDR3, as DNA: TGTGCCAGCAGCTTCCTCGACAGGGCTGGGGCCAACGTCCTGACTTTC.

The chain is built from TRBV5-1 and TRBJ1-1; weak D call: TRBD1 (5 bases). The ends were cut back, 4 bases at V and 1 base at J, with 11 bases in the middle. The CDR3 sequence is 14 residues long. CDR1 SGHRS and CDR2 YFSETQ come from the germline V gene. CDR3 region: CASSLADTNTEAFF. The CDR3 DNA reads TGCGCCAGCAGCCTAGCGGACACGAACACTGAAGCTTTCTTT.

The chain links TRBV19 to TRBJ1-1; no definite D call. Germline CDR1 and CDR2: LNHDA and SQIVND (reference sequence). The CDR3 is 11 residues long. With 8 bases removed from V and 4 bases from J, the gap between germline ends came to 8 bases. Here the CDR3 reads CASGRGTEAFF. In nucleotides, the CDR3 is TGTGCCAGTGGCAGAGGCACTGAAGCTTTCTTT.

This chain links TRBV7-2 with TRBJ2-3, with TRBD1 matching over 7 bases. Germline V gene sequence: CDR1 SGHTA, CDR2 FQGNSA. There are 15 residues in the CDR3. V lost 5 bases and J lost 0; bases outside the gene matches: 5. CDR3 sequence: CASSLDRASTDTQYF. DNA for the CDR3: TGTGCCAGCAGCCTCGACAGGGCAAGCACAGATACGCAGTATTTT. The full variable domain, completed using reference TRBV7-2 and TRBJ2-3, is GAGVSQSPSNKVTEKGKDVELRCDPISGHTALYWYRQSLGQGLEFLIYFQGNSAPDKSGLPSDRFSAERTGGSVSTLTIQRTQQEDSAVYLCASSLDRASTDTQYFGPGTRLTVL.

The chain couples TRBV2 to TRBJ1-6; D is uncertain. The V gene's germline CDR1 is SNHLY and CDR2 FYNNEI. The CDR3 sequence is 13 residues long. Trimming removed 7 bases at V and 5 bases at J, with 9 bases between. CDR3 in DNA: TGTGCCAGCACGGGAACTAATAATTCACCCCTCCACTTT. This encodes CASTGTNNSPLHF.

This chain joins TRBV7-9 and TRBJ1-1, with TRBD1 matching over 12 bases. After removal of 4 bases from V and 1 base from J, the junction contained 1 base not matched to a gene. CDR1 and CDR2 (germline): SEHNR, FQNEAQ (reference sequence). The CDR3 is made up of 15 amino acids. DNA of the CDR3: TGTGCCAGCAGCTCGGGACAGGGGGCGAACACTGAAGCTTTCTTT. Amino acid sequence: CASSSGQGANTEAFF. The variable domain in full, completed from reference TRBV7-9 and TRBJ1-1, reads DTGVSQNPRHKITKRGQNVTFRCDPISEHNRLYWYRQTLGQGPEFLTYFQNEAQLEKSRLLSDRFSAERPKGSFSTLEIQRTEQGDSAMYLCASSSGQGANTEAFFGQGTRLTVV.

This clone has only a few counts. J is TRBJ1-1 and V is TRBV5-1; D might be TRBD1 (6 bases). Germline CDR1 reads SGHRS; CDR2 reads YFSETQ. The V gene lost 4 bases and the J gene lost 11 bases, with 15 bases spanning the gap. The CDR3 is 12 residues long. CDR3 residues: CASSTGTSNAFF. For the CDR3, the DNA is TGCGCCAGCAGCACAGGGACGAGCAATGCTTTCTTT. The variable domain in full, completed from reference TRBV5-1 and TRBJ1-1, reads KAGVTQTPRYLIKTRGQQVTLSCSPISGHRSVSWYQQTPGQGLQFLFEYFSETQRNKGNFPGRFSGRQFSNSRSEMNVSTLELGDSALYLCASSTGTSNAFFGQGTRLTVV.

V and J are TRBV27 and TRBJ2-5; no reliable D call. The V gene's germline CDR1 is MNHEY and CDR2 SMNVEV (reference sequence). CDR3 length: 13 amino acids. V gave up 4 bases and J gave up 2 bases, with 8 bases separating them. The CDR3 sequence is CASSYYEQETQYF. For the CDR3, the DNA is TGTGCCAGCAGTTATTACGAGCAAGAGACCCAGTACTTC.

In regard to this clone: Other DNA sequences of this sample code for an identical CDR3. The chain combines TRBV19 with TRBJ1-2; D remains unclear. CDR3 size: 14 residues. Trimming left V 5 bases short and J 2 bases short, with 12 bases between. Germline assignment: CDR1 LNHDA and CDR2 SQIVND (reference sequence). The DNA of the CDR3 is TGTGCCAGTAGTCCCGTGGCAGAAAACTATGGCTACACCTTC. This encodes CASSPVAENYGYTF.

CDR3 sequence (DNA): TGCGCCAGCAGCCAGGAGGTAGGCGGACTTACCTACGAGCAGTACTTC. This encodes CASSQEVGGLTYEQYF. This chain links TRBV5-1 with TRBJ2-7; TRBD2 might be the D (5 bases). CDR1 SGHRS and CDR2 YFSETQ come from the germline V gene. This CDR3 spans 16 amino acids. Trimming took off 4 bases at V and 2 bases at J, with 19 bases between the two ends. The full variable domain, completed using reference TRBV5-1 and TRBJ2-7, is KAGVTQTPRYLIKTRGQQVTLSCSPISGHRSVSWYQQTPGQGLQFLFEYFSETQRNKGNFPGRFSGRQFSNSRSEMNVSTLELGDSALYLCASSQEVGGLTYEQYFGPGTRLTVT.

This clone appeared a single time. The chain is built from TRBV12-5 and TRBJ1-1; no reliable D call. The CDR3 loop spans 12 amino acids. Germline V CDR1 and CDR2: LGHNT, FRNRAP. Trimming took off 1 base at V and 10 bases at J, with 10 bases between the two ends. This CDR3 is CASGLDVLGAFF. The CDR3 DNA reads as TGTGCTAGTGGTTTGGACGTACTAGGAGCTTTCTTT.

The gene calls are TRBV18 and TRBJ1-1, with a tentative D call TRBD1 (6 bases). This CDR3 comprises 15 residues. Germline V CDR1 and CDR2: KGHSH, LQKENI. Trimming took off 3 bases at V and 2 bases at J, with 13 bases between the two ends. The CDR3 sequence: CASSPRSGDNTEAFF. CDR3 DNA: TGTGCCAGCTCACCCAGATCAGGGGATAACACTGAAGCTTTCTTT.

V usage is TRBV29-1 and J usage is TRBJ2-5; 7 nucleotides line up with TRBD2. V trimming: 1 base; J trimming: 7 bases; junction bases outside the gene matches: 12. Germline-derived CDR1 and CDR2 are SQVTM and ANQGSEA. CDR3 length equals 15 residues. Written as DNA, the CDR3 is TGCAGCGTTGAAGCGCTAGCGGCCCCCGTGGGGACCCAGTACTTC. Encoded protein: CSVEALAAPVGTQYF.

The CDR3 reads CASSAQGQLNSPLHF. The CDR3 DNA sequence: TGTGCCAGCAGCGCCCAGGGACAGCTGAATTCACCCCTCCACTTT. This chain uses TRBV9 with TRBJ1-6, with 7 bases fitting TRBD1. The germline gives CDR1 SGDLS, CDR2 YYNGEE. This CDR3 has 15 residues. The ends lost 3 bases at V and 7 bases at J; junction bases unmatched: 7.

The gene calls are TRBV5-1 and TRBJ2-3; TRBD1 aligns across 7 bases. The germline gives CDR1 SGHRS, CDR2 YFSETQ. The CDR3 consists of 15 residues. With V trimmed by 5 bases and J by 0 bases, 6 bases remained unmatched. The DNA of the CDR3 is TGCGCCAGCAGTCAAACAGGGGCTAGCACAGATACGCAGTATTTT. This sequence encodes CASSQTGASTDTQYF.

The rearrangement joins TRBV7-3 to TRBJ1-1; no reliable D call. CDR3 length: 13 amino acids. Germline CDR1 SGHTA, CDR2 FQGTGA. Deletions cut 5 bases from V and 1 base from J, with 8 bases between. The CDR3 coding sequence is TGTGCCAGCAGCGGCGGGAGGAACACTGAAGCTTTCTTT. Encoded protein: CASSGGRNTEAFF. Combining the CDR3 with reference TRBV7-3 and TRBJ1-1 gives the whole variable domain GAGVSQTPSNKVTEKGKYVELRCDPISGHTALYWYRQSLGQGPEFLIYFQGTGAADDSGLPNDRFFAVRPEGSVSTLKIQRTERGDSAVYLCASSGGRNTEAFFGQGTRLTVV.

The chain uses TRBV9 and TRBJ2-5; possible D gene TRBD2, 5 bases. The CDR3 covers 13 residues. V was clipped by 4 bases and J by 1 base, with 8 bases between them. Per germline, CDR1 SGDLS and CDR2 YYNGEE. The CDR3 spells CASSRGAQETQYF. CDR3 in DNA: TGTGCCAGCAGCCGGGGAGCCCAAGAGACCCAGTACTTC.

The J gene is TRBJ2-5, the V gene TRBV27, with 7 bases that match TRBD2. This CDR3 region has 14 residues. CDR1 is MNHEY and CDR2 is SMNVEV in the germline V gene (reference sequence). Trimming removed 7 bases from V and 4 bases from J; junction bases left unmatched: 9. The chain's CDR3 is CASTGFGEGETQYF. The CDR3 DNA is TGTGCCAGCACAGGGTTCGGGGAGGGAGAGACCCAGTACTTC.

This clone occurred a few times. The V call is TRBV25-1, the J call TRBJ2-3, with no clear D. V was trimmed by 3 bases and J by 2 bases, leaving 9 bases between them. The CDR3 is made up of 14 amino acids. Germline V gives CDR1 MGHDK, CDR2 SYGVNS. This chain's CDR3 is CASSESYVTDTQYF. DNA for the CDR3: TGTGCCAGCAGTGAGTCTTATGTCACAGATACGCAGTATTTT.

This rearrangement joins TRBV5-1 to TRBJ2-7; D remains ambiguous. This CDR3 has 14 amino acids. Germline V gives CDR1 SGHRS, CDR2 YFSETQ. The V end lost 4 bases, the J end lost 5 bases, and 16 bases lay between the germline ends. The CDR3 DNA sequence: TGCGCCAGCAGCACCCGACTCGAAACCAACGAGCAGTACTTC. It is translated as CASSTRLETNEQYF.

J is TRBJ1-1 and V is TRBV6-5, with a weak D call TRBD1 (6 bases). V dropped 2 bases and J dropped 4 bases, with 8 bases sitting between them. CDR3 length: 13 residues. Germline loops: CDR1 MNHEY, CDR2 SVGAGI. CDR3 protein: CASSYTGFTEAFF. CDR3 DNA: TGTGCCAGCAGTTACACAGGGTTCACTGAAGCTTTCTTT.

Details on this clone: A junction end diverges from the germline sequence, so it may reflect a read error. The same CDR3 can be traced to other DNA sequences in this sample. The chain combines TRBV2 with TRBJ2-5; the D gene is possibly TRBD2 (6 bases). The CDR3 has 14 amino acids. The germline gives CDR1 SNHLY, CDR2 FYNNEI. In DNA form, the CDR3 reads TGTGCCAGCAGCGCCGGGACTTACCAGGAGACCCAGTACTTC. Amino acids: CASSAGTYQETQYF.

This clone was seen a single time. This chain joins TRBV2 and TRBJ2-7; tentative D call: TRBD1 (6 bases). The CDR3 contains 15 residues. The V gene's germline CDR1 is SNHLY and CDR2 FYNNEI. V dropped 1 base and J dropped 9 bases, with 19 bases sitting between them. The CDR3 reads CASSEGDMTAWGQYF. As DNA, the CDR3 is TGTGCCAGCAGTGAAGGGGACATGACTGCGTGGGGGCAGTACTTC.

The chain uses TRBV2 and TRBJ2-5; TRBD1 agrees at 11 bases. With 6 bases clipped from V and 3 bases from J, the junction kept 6 bases outside the gene matches. This CDR3 contains 15 residues. CDR1 SNHLY and CDR2 FYNNEI come from the germline V gene. This CDR3 reads CASSNRDRGEETQYF. CDR3 nucleotides: TGTGCCAGCAGCAACCGGGACAGGGGGGAAGAGACCCAGTACTTC.